What follows are 27 T cell receptor beta chains derived from one specimen sequenced in a study of T cells after yellow fever vaccination. TCRdb used MiXCR to reprocess the 5' RACE reads, holding one entry per CDR3 protein. The sample has some 160,000 distinct CDR3 sequences; 5.5% to 7.5% are singletons. The source was CD4+ T cells sorted from PBMCs, collected 5 days after the first yellow fever vaccination. These receptors were collected from a man between 18 and 29 years old who received the YFV17D yellow fever vaccine.

This clonotype was detected a few times. This chain uses TRBV6-2 or TRBV6-3 with TRBJ2-7; D perhaps matches TRBD2 (6 bases). Trimming shortened V by 4 bases and J by 4 bases, and 17 bases separated the two germline ends. The CDR3 runs to 15 residues. The germline V gene encodes CDR1 MNHEY and CDR2 SVGEGT. The CDR3 DNA reads TGTGCCAGCAGTTCTTTGCGGGACCCTGCATACGAGCAGTACTTC. This codes for CASSSLRDPAYEQYF.

This sequence joins TRBV7-9 and TRBJ1-6; 9 positions agree with TRBD1. V lost 5 bases, J lost 7 bases, and 3 bases stayed unmatched. The CDR3 contains 14 residues. Germline V gene data show CDR1 as SEHNR and CDR2 as FQNEAQ (reference sequence). The CDR3 sequence: CASSGGTGNSPLHF. The CDR3 DNA reads TGTGCCAGCAGCGGAGGGACAGGGAATTCACCCCTCCACTTT.

The sample holds many counts of this clonotype. The chain uses TRBV27 and TRBJ2-2; D is ambiguous. Germline V lookup: CDR1 MNHEY, CDR2 SMNVEV (reference sequence). The V end was cut by 7 bases, the J end by 0 bases, with 0 bases between. The CDR3 covers 11 residues. Here the CDR3 reads CASTNTGELFF. The CDR3 nucleotides are TGTGCCAGCACGAACACCGGGGAGCTGTTTTTT.

This clonotype has at least ten counts. V gene TRBV29-1 combines with J gene TRBJ1-1; no firm D call. Trimming shortened V by 5 bases and J by 1 base, and 14 bases separated the two germline ends. This CDR3 has 14 amino acids. The germline CDR1 and CDR2 sequences are SQVTM and ANQGSEA. CDR3 sequence reads: CSVQEHGENTEAFF. CDR3 coding DNA: TGCAGCGTTCAGGAGCACGGAGAGAACACTGAAGCTTTCTTT.

This clonotype was recorded a few times. The chain joins TRBV3-1 to TRBJ1-1, with 8 bases that match TRBD1. Trimming cost V 7 bases and J 5 bases; bases outside gene matches: 0. The germline V gene encodes CDR1 LGHDT and CDR2 YNNKEL (reference sequence). The CDR3 has 11 residues. CDR3 nucleotide sequence: TGTGCCAGCAACAGGGGGACTGAAGCTTTCTTT. This encodes CASNRGTEAFF.

This chain joins TRBV25-1 and TRBJ1-5, with TRBD1 as a possible D gene (5 bases). The CDR3 covers 12 residues. The V gene lost 8 bases and the J gene lost 2 bases, with 7 bases spanning the gap. The germline V gene encodes CDR1 MGHDK and CDR2 SYGVNS. The CDR3 DNA is TGTGCCAGCCAGGGTGGCAATCAGCCCCAGCATTTT. This gives the protein CASQGGNQPQHF.

At least ten counts were recorded for this clonotype. The J gene is TRBJ1-1, the V gene TRBV5-4; D is ambiguous. Trimming removed 0 bases from V and 4 bases from J, with 10 bases in between. CDR3 length: 14 amino acids. Germline V CDR1 and CDR2: SGHNT, YYREEE (reference sequence). This CDR3 is CASSLERGTTEAFF. The CDR3 region has the DNA TGTGCCAGCAGCTTGGAGCGGGGTACCACTGAAGCTTTCTTT.

The CDR3 loop is CSARKSGTEAFF. CDR3 DNA sequence: TGCAGTGCTAGAAAATCTGGGACTGAAGCTTTCTTT. V and J are TRBV20-1 and TRBJ1-1; no firm D call. V was trimmed by 2 bases and J by 5 bases, leaving 9 bases between them. Germline values: CDR1 DFQATT, CDR2 SNEGSKA (reference sequence). The CDR3 covers 12 residues.

This clonotype has at least ten counts. V is TRBV7-2 and J is TRBJ2-1, with D perhaps given as TRBD1 or TRBD2 (5 bases each). This CDR3 region has 14 residues. Per germline, CDR1 SGHTA and CDR2 FQGNSA. V was shortened by 4 bases and J by 10 bases, with 17 bases between the two germline ends. CDR3 DNA: TGTGCCAGCAGCTCTGGGACCCCGTGGGGGGAGCAGTTCTTC. Protein sequence: CASSSGTPWGEQFF.

This clonotype was seen a few times. The chain joins TRBV24-1 to TRBJ1-2; tentative D call: TRBD1 (6 bases). Germline values: CDR1 KGHDR, CDR2 SFDVKD. Trimming took 3 bases from V and 8 from J, leaving 15 bases between them. CDR3 length: 14 amino acids. The CDR3 loop reads CATSDPRQAYGYTF. Here the CDR3 DNA reads TGTGCCACCAGTGATCCCCGACAGGCGTACGGCTACACCTTC.

The sample holds many counts of this clonotype. The chain combines TRBV3-1 with TRBJ1-6, with 7 bases identical to TRBD1. V shed 0 bases, J shed 8 bases, and the junction held 4 bases outside the gene matches. The CDR3 consists of 15 residues. Looked up from germline, CDR1 is LGHDT and CDR2 is YNNKEL (reference sequence). CDR3 in DNA: TGTGCCAGCAGCCAAGAGGGAACAGGGGATTCACCCCTCCACTTT. This sequence encodes CASSQEGTGDSPLHF. Together with reference TRBV3-1 and TRBJ1-6, the CDR3 gives the full variable domain: DTAVSQTPKYLVTQMGNDKSIKCEQNLGHDTMYWYKQDSKKFLKIMFSYNNKELIINETVPNRFSPKSPDKAHLNLHINSLELGDSAVYFCASSQEGTGDSPLHFGNGTRLTVT.

CDR3 sequence: CASSLDNIQYF. The CDR3 nucleotides read TGTGCCAGCAGCTTAGATAACATTCAGTACTTC. The chain recombines TRBV7-2 with TRBJ2-4; D gene uncertain. V lost 1 base and J lost 7, with 2 bases in between. This CDR3 is built from 11 residues. Germline V gene data show CDR1 as SGHTA and CDR2 as FQGNSA.

The sample holds many counts of this clonotype. The rearrangement joins TRBV4-1 to TRBJ2-1; D possibly matches TRBD1 or TRBD2 (5 bases each). Trimming cost V 0 bases and J 3 bases, with 18 bases left between them. CDR1 is MGHRA and CDR2 is YSYEKL in the germline V gene. The CDR3 totals 18 residues. The CDR3: CASSQDGAGLIVYNEQFF. The DNA of the CDR3 is TGCGCCAGCAGCCAAGATGGGGCCGGACTGATCGTCTACAATGAGCAGTTCTTC.

As concerns this clonotype: A much more abundant neighbour one base away suggests this may be a read error. The V gene is TRBV5-1, the J gene TRBJ1-1, with D possibly being TRBD1 (6 bases). This CDR3 has 16 residues. Germline CDR1 is SGHRS and CDR2 is YFSETQ. The CDR3, as DNA: TGCGTCAGCAGCTTTGGGACAACTCACCCGAACACTGAAGCTTTCTTT. As protein: CVSSFGTTHPNTEAFF. Variable domain in full (rest from reference TRBV5-1 and TRBJ1-1): KAGVTQTPRYLIKTRGQQVTLSCSPISGHRSVSWYQQTPGQGLQFLFEYFSETQRNKGNFPGRFSGRQFSNSRSEMNVSTLELGDSALYLCVSSFGTTHPNTEAFFGQGTRLTVV.

This clonotype was picked up many times. The chain is built from TRBV5-5 and TRBJ1-6; D gene unclear. Germline V lookup: CDR1 SGHKS, CDR2 YYEKEE (reference sequence). Trimming removed 1 base from V and 4 bases from J, with 12 bases in between. This CDR3 has 16 residues. The CDR3 DNA follows: TGTGCCAGCAGCTTGCTGTCGGGCGGTTATAATTCACCCCTCCACTTT. Its translation: CASSLLSGGYNSPLHF.

Only a few counts were recorded for this clonotype. This rearrangement joins TRBV10-3 to TRBJ1-4, with D uncertain. The ends were cut back, 10 bases at V and 0 bases at J, with 12 bases in the middle. Germline loops: CDR1 ENHRY, CDR2 SYGVKD. The CDR3 is 14 residues long. CDR3 sequence: CATKGLATNEKLFF. Here the CDR3 DNA reads TGTGCCACCAAAGGACTGGCAACTAATGAAAAACTGTTTTTT.

The sample holds many counts of this clonotype. This chain uses TRBV5-1 with TRBJ2-1; D is perhaps TRBD2 (6 bases). Trimming cost V 0 bases and J 8 bases, with 15 bases left between them. The germline gives CDR1 SGHRS, CDR2 YFSETQ. CDR3 size: 15 residues. CDR3 sequence: CASSLAPGVGDEQFF. DNA of the CDR3: TGCGCCAGCAGCTTGGCGCCGGGGGTGGGCGATGAGCAGTTCTTC. Based on the CDR3 plus reference TRBV5-1 and TRBJ2-1, the full variable domain is KAGVTQTPRYLIKTRGQQVTLSCSPISGHRSVSWYQQTPGQGLQFLFEYFSETQRNKGNFPGRFSGRQFSNSRSEMNVSTLELGDSALYLCASSLAPGVGDEQFFGPGTRLTVL.

This clonotype was detected many times. This rearrangement joins TRBV4-1 to TRBJ2-1, with 9 bases fitting TRBD1. After removal of 3 bases from V and 2 bases from J, the junction contained 5 bases not matched to a gene. Germline lookup yields CDR1 MGHRA and CDR2 YSYEKL. The CDR3 is 16 amino acids. CDR3 coding DNA: TGCGCCAGCAGCCATTGGACAGGGGACCCCTACAATGAGCAGTTCTTC. It specifies CASSHWTGDPYNEQFF.

The chain joins TRBV6-2 or TRBV6-3 to TRBJ1-5; the D gene is possibly TRBD1 (5 bases). There are 13 residues in the CDR3. Germline values: CDR1 MNHEY, CDR2 SVGEGT. Trimming removed 6 bases at V and 5 bases at J, with 11 bases between. The CDR3 sequence is CASRSRVYQPQHF. CDR3 sequence (DNA): TGTGCCAGCAGGTCCAGGGTGTATCAGCCCCAGCATTTT.

The chain combines TRBV18 with TRBJ2-5, with D possibly being TRBD1 or TRBD2 (5 bases each). Germline CDR1 KGHSH, CDR2 LQKENI. This CDR3 is 11 amino acids long. With 2 bases removed from V and 10 bases from J, the gap between germline ends came to 8 bases. This chain's CDR3 is CASSPERGQYF. DNA for the CDR3: TGTGCCAGCTCACCAGAGAGGGGCCAGTACTTC.

For this clonotype: As the CDR3 is not closed by the conserved phenylalanine or tryptophan, this likely results from a read error. J is TRBJ2-2 and V is TRBV7-1; D is unresolved. TRBV7-1 is assigned to the ORF class and has an uncertain function. The CDR3 spans 14 residues. V was shortened by 3 bases and J by 9 bases, with 14 bases between the two germline ends. CDR3 nucleotides: TGTGCCAGCAGCTCCCCGGTGGTCTGTTGGGAGCTGTTTTGT. As protein: CASSSPVVCWELFC.

A note on this clonotype: Since a much larger clone is just one base distant, this may be a read error. The chain couples TRBV5-1 to TRBJ2-3; TRBD2 matches 7 bases. Per germline, CDR1 SGHRS and CDR2 YFSETQ. This CDR3 is built from 15 residues. The CDR3 is CASSSTSLGWDTRYF. As DNA, the CDR3 is TGCGCCAGCAGCTCGACTAGCCTTGGGTGGGATACGCGGTATTTT.

This clonotype was detected many times. V is TRBV27 and J is TRBJ2-2; 8 bases fit TRBD1. The CDR3 contains 17 residues. The germline CDR1 and CDR2 sequences are MNHEY and SMNVEV (reference sequence). The ends lost 5 bases at V and 5 bases at J; junction bases unmatched: 13. DNA of the CDR3: TGTGCCAGCAGTACGATCTTCAGACAGGGGTGGACCGGGGAGCTGTTTTTT. Its protein is CASSTIFRQGWTGELFF.

J is TRBJ2-1 and V is TRBV20-1; D gene ambiguous. This CDR3 has 16 amino acids. CDR1 is DFQATT and CDR2 is SNEGSKA in the germline V gene (reference sequence). Trimming stripped 3 bases from V and 0 bases from J, with 15 bases between. CDR3 residues: CSASKGAYNSYNEQFF. CDR3 DNA: TGCAGTGCTAGTAAGGGTGCTTATAACTCCTACAATGAGCAGTTCTTC.

There are many counts of this clonotype. The chain joins TRBV7-2 to TRBJ1-1, with TRBD1 identical over 7 bases. CDR1 and CDR2 (germline): SGHTA, FQGNSA. V lost 4 bases and J lost 4; bases outside the gene matches: 6. The CDR3 totals 14 residues. The CDR3 region has the DNA TGTGCCAGCAGCTGGGGACAGCTCCCCACTGAAGCTTTCTTT. Residues: CASSWGQLPTEAFF.

This clonotype came up many times. V is TRBV5-1 and J is TRBJ1-6, with D maybe TRBD1 (5 bases). Germline CDR1 and CDR2: SGHRS and YFSETQ. This CDR3 spans 14 amino acids. V was shortened by 3 bases and J by 7 bases, with 11 bases between the two germline ends. The CDR3 DNA follows: TGCGCCAGCAGCTGGACGGGGGTAAATTCACCCCTCCACTTT. It translates to CASSWTGVNSPLHF.

This clonotype was counted many times. CDR3 in amino acids: CSARDTRDSSPLHF. CDR3 DNA: TGCAGTGCTAGAGATACCCGGGACTCTTCACCCCTCCACTTT. The chain uses TRBV20-1 and TRBJ1-6; D perhaps matches TRBD1 (5 bases). CDR1 DFQATT and CDR2 SNEGSKA come from the germline V gene (reference sequence). This CDR3 has 14 amino acids. V was shortened by 0 bases and J by 9 bases, with 12 bases between the two germline ends.